This T cell receptor (beta chain) was identified during a study of somatic mutations in cytotoxic T cells in rheumatoid arthritis. Profiling relied on immunoSEQ multiplex PCR, and the TCRdb table lists in-frame clones only, not all of them. The sample holds about 11,000 clones; just under 85% are singletons and the top ten take about 9.1%. The CDR3 consists of 15 residues. Trimming at V came to 6 bases and at J to 1 base, leaving 7 bases not matched to a gene. Germline V gives CDR1 SNHLY, CDR2 FYNNEI. This clone was counted a few times. The V gene is TRBV2, the J gene TRBJ2-7; TRBD1 matches at 9 bases. Material for sequencing was CD8+ T cells sorted from blood. This receptor was obtained from a woman aged 55-69 years with rheumatoid arthritis. The chain's CDR3 is CASRADRGLSYEQYF. The CDR3 DNA follows: TGTGCCAGCAGGGCCGACAGGGGGTTGTCCTACGAGCAGTACTTC.